Detailed here is one TCR beta chain. These data are taken from a study of control samples from healthy donors and cancer patients. This CDR3 region has 15 residues. The germline V gene has CDR1 SGHDN and CDR2 FVKESK. The V segment lost 1 base and the J segment 6 bases; nucleotides outside the gene matches: 6. The assay was immunoSEQ multiplex PCR, and TCRdb's table has in-frame clones only and misses some. The table lists tens of thousands of clones, more than 75% of them singletons. What was sequenced was blood. The origin of this receptor is a woman between 50 and 59 years old in good health. The J gene is TRBJ2-7, the V gene TRBV14; TRBD2 matches 10 bases. CDR3 protein: CASSQGLAGVFEQYF. DNA of the CDR3: TGTGCCAGCAGCCAAGGTCTAGCGGGAGTCTTCGAGCAGTACTTC.